These 29 T cell receptor beta chains came from one sample sequenced in a study of blood T cell repertoires in COVID-19 (TCRdb year 2020). Library preparation used the immunoSEQ multiplex PCR assay. Imported from immuneACCESS, the table was reduced by TCRdb to in-frame sequences with V and J called. These copies leave out some clones; in studies compared against another copy, an unresolved V gene accounts for under half, and the cause of the remainder is not known. For this sample there are approximately 38,000 clones; nearly 90% appear just once. The ten largest make up approximately 5% of the sample. Input material: peripheral blood. The receptors come from a man aged 55-75 years with COVID-19, enrolled during active disease.

This chain links TRBV28 with TRBJ2-7; 7 bases fit TRBD1. Germline assignment: CDR1 MDHEN and CDR2 SYDVKM. The CDR3 has 13 amino acids. The ends lost 2 bases at V and 4 bases at J; junction bases unmatched: 2. CDR3 protein: CASSLEDRYEQYF. CDR3 DNA: TGTGCCAGCAGTTTAGAGGACAGGTACGAGCAGTACTTC.

V gene TRBV5-4 combines with J gene TRBJ2-1, with D perhaps TRBD2 (6 bases). Germline values: CDR1 SGHNT, CDR2 YYREEE (reference sequence). The CDR3 covers 15 residues. Trimming stripped 4 bases from V and 5 bases from J, with 16 bases between. The CDR3 bases are TGTGCCAGCAGCCCGGGACTTCTTCCTAACAATGAGCAGTTCTTC. Protein: CASSPGLLPNNEQFF.

The chain carries TRBV10-2 and TRBJ2-7; weak D call: TRBD1 (6 bases). The V end was cut by 1 base, the J end by 5 bases, with 9 bases between. The CDR3 has 13 amino acids. Germline values: CDR1 WSHSY, CDR2 SAAADI. The CDR3 bases are TGCGCCAGCAGTGAGTTACAGGGTGACGAGCAGTACTTC. Amino acids: CASSELQGDEQYF.

The genes are TRBV7-8 and TRBJ2-7; the D is unclear. Germline V gene lookup returns CDR1 SGHVS and CDR2 FQNEAQ. This CDR3 has 14 residues. With 0 bases removed from V and 0 bases from J, the gap between germline ends came to 6 bases. CDR3: CASSLARYSYEQYF. The CDR3 coding sequence is TGTGCCAGCAGCTTAGCGCGCTACTCCTACGAGCAGTACTTC. Supplemented by reference TRBV7-8 and TRBJ2-7, the full variable domain reads GAGVSQSPRYKVAKRGQDVALRCDPISGHVSLFWYQQALGQGPEFLTYFQNEAQLDKSGLPSDRFFAERPEGSVSTLKIQRTQQEDSAVYLCASSLARYSYEQYFGPGTRLTVT.

V and J are TRBV25-1 and TRBJ1-4; possibly TRBD1 for D (6 bases). The CDR3 extends over 14 amino acids. V gave up 6 bases and J gave up 5 bases, with 13 bases separating them. Germline V gene sequence: CDR1 MGHDK, CDR2 SYGVNS. The CDR3 loop is CASRGQSGNEKLFF. The CDR3 nucleotides are TGTGCCAGCAGGGGACAATCCGGGAATGAAAAACTGTTTTTT.

The gene calls are TRBV29-1 and TRBJ2-3; 7 positions match TRBD2. Looked up from germline, CDR1 is SQVTM and CDR2 is ANQGSEA. The V segment lost 7 bases and the J segment 6 bases; nucleotides outside the gene matches: 7. This CDR3 spans 12 amino acids. CDR3 nucleotide sequence: TGCAGCGGAGGGAGGGTGAGGGATACGCAGTATTTT. Its translation is CSGGRVRDTQYF.

In this sample, this clone turned up a few times. The chain combines TRBV5-4 with TRBJ2-7; D is possibly TRBD2 (6 bases). Trimming removed 4 bases at V and 0 bases at J, with 17 bases between. Germline values: CDR1 SGHNT, CDR2 YYREEE (reference sequence). This CDR3 region has 16 residues. The CDR3 nucleotides read TGTGCCAGCAGCGCATATCTAGCGACCAACTCCTACGAGCAGTACTTC. Protein: CASSAYLATNSYEQYF.

The genes are TRBV2 and TRBJ2-7, with D perhaps matching TRBD2 (6 bases). CDR3 length: 21 residues. V shed 6 bases and J shed 0 bases, with 33 bases lying between them. Germline lookup yields CDR1 SNHLY and CDR2 FYNNEI. CDR3 sequence: CASSAYRSSVGGPRSSYEQYF. CDR3 coding DNA: TGTGCCAGCAGCGCTTACCGATCATCCGTCGGGGGACCCAGAAGCTCCTACGAGCAGTACTTC.

The chain uses TRBV9 and TRBJ1-5; 9 bases line up with TRBD1. CDR3 size: 15 residues. Trimming took 0 bases from V and 6 from J; bases not matched to a gene: 4. CDR1 and CDR2 (germline): SGDLS, YYNGEE. CDR3 coding DNA: TGTGCCAGCAGCGTAGGGACAGGGGTTGGTCAGCCCCAGCATTTT. This translates into CASSVGTGVGQPQHF.

The V call is TRBV18, the J call TRBJ1-1; D not certain. Germline-derived CDR1 and CDR2 are KGHSH and LQKENI. Trimming cost V 5 bases and J 3 bases, with 10 bases left between them. The CDR3 is made up of 13 amino acids. The CDR3 DNA sequence: TGTGCCAGCTCAGGATACGGGGACACTGAAGCTTTCTTT. Its protein is CASSGYGDTEAFF. The variable domain in full, with the rest retrieved from reference TRBV18 and TRBJ1-1, is NAGVMQNPRHLVRRRGQEARLRCSPMKGHSHVYWYRQLPEEGLKFMVYLQKENIIDESGMPKERFSAEFPKEGPSILRIQQVVRGDSAAYFCASSGYGDTEAFFGQGTRLTVV.

The CDR3 protein is CASSLKGAGQSEKLFF. CDR3 in DNA: TGTGCCAGCAGTTTGAAGGGAGCGGGACAAAGTGAAAAACTGTTTTTT. The chain employs TRBV6-5 and TRBJ1-4, with D possibly being TRBD1 (6 bases). CDR1 is MNHEY, CDR2 SVGAGI, per germline. This CDR3 has 16 amino acids. Trimming removed 4 bases at V and 7 bases at J, with 19 bases between.

This clone was detected only a few times. This chain links TRBV30 with TRBJ1-2; D might be TRBD1 (5 bases). The CDR3 spans 15 residues. Germline V gene lookup returns CDR1 GTSNPN and CDR2 SVGIG (reference sequence). Trimming stripped 2 bases from V and 4 bases from J, with 17 bases between. The CDR3 DNA reads TGTGCCTGGAGTAAATCCGACAGTGGAGTCTATGGCTACACCTTC. As protein: CAWSKSDSGVYGYTF.

V and J are TRBV25-1 and TRBJ1-4, with D maybe TRBD1 (6 bases). This CDR3 comprises 15 residues. The V and J ends lost 4 bases and 8 bases respectively, with 17 bases between them. The germline V gene encodes CDR1 MGHDK and CDR2 SYGVNS. The CDR3 protein is CASSGADREPEKLFF. CDR3 nucleotide sequence: TGTGCCAGCAGTGGGGCGGACAGAGAACCCGAAAAACTGTTTTTT.

This clone showed up just a few times. This chain connects TRBV9 to TRBJ2-5, with D hard to call. The CDR3 length is 13 residues. Germline values: CDR1 SGDLS, CDR2 YYNGEE. V lost 3 bases and J 5 bases, leaving 11 bases between the germline ends. In nucleotides, the CDR3 is TGTGCCAGCAGCGACACAGTAGGCGAGACCCAGTACTTC. Protein sequence: CASSDTVGETQYF.

This chain uses TRBV6-5 with TRBJ1-1, with 7 bases lining up with TRBD1. V lost 4 bases and J lost 5; bases outside the gene matches: 13. The CDR3 is 16 amino acids. Germline CDR1 MNHEY, CDR2 SVGAGI. CDR3 in DNA: TGTGCCAGCAGTTCTGGGACAGCCATTACTGATACTGAAGCTTTCTTT. Protein: CASSSGTAITDTEAFF.

The V and J genes are TRBV28 and TRBJ2-5, with TRBD1 matching over 10 bases. There are 13 residues in the CDR3. The J segment lost 5 bases and the V segment lost 8 bases, leaving 5 bases of the junction unmatched. In germline, CDR1 is MDHEN, CDR2 SYDVKM. CDR3 coding DNA: TGTGCCAGCGTGACAGGGGGCTTGGAGACCCAGTACTTC. This gives the protein CASVTGGLETQYF.

The chain links TRBV7-2 to TRBJ2-3; 8 bases line up with TRBD1. In germline, CDR1 is SGHTA, CDR2 FQGNSA. This CDR3 contains 16 residues. Trimming took 5 bases from V and 2 from J; bases not matched to a gene: 9. CDR3 in DNA: TGTGCCAGCAGCCCCACAGGGGGAAGGGCCACAGATACGCAGTATTTT. Its translation: CASSPTGGRATDTQYF.

The rearrangement uses TRBV28 and TRBJ1-5; 7 bases are shared with TRBD1. Germline-derived CDR1 and CDR2 are MDHEN and SYDVKM. This CDR3 comprises 15 residues. Unmatched junction bases numbered 5, after V lost 6 bases and J lost 0 bases. The CDR3 DNA reads as TGTGCCAGCAGCCAGGGGGATTCTAGCAATCAGCCCCAGCATTTT. Amino acid sequence: CASSQGDSSNQPQHF.

This chain uses TRBV5-6 with TRBJ2-7; possible D gene TRBD2, 5 bases. Trimming took off 2 bases at V and 3 bases at J, with 12 bases between the two ends. Germline CDR1 and CDR2: SGHDT and YYEEEE. CDR3 size: 14 residues. The CDR3 loop reads CASSFRGIRYEQYF. CDR3 DNA: TGTGCCAGCAGCTTTCGGGGAATCCGCTACGAGCAGTACTTC. Using reference TRBV5-6 and TRBJ2-7 for the parts outside the CDR3, the full variable domain is DAGVTQSPTHLIKTRGQQVTLRCSPKSGHDTVSWYQQALGQGPQFIFQYYEEEERQRGNFPDRFSGHQFPNYSSELNVNALLLGDSALYLCASSFRGIRYEQYFGPGTRLTVT.

This chain connects TRBV19 to TRBJ2-1; 10 bases are shared with TRBD1. The CDR3 has 16 residues. The germline CDR1 and CDR2 sequences are LNHDA and SQIVND (reference sequence). The junction had 9 bases not matched to a gene; V was cut back by 5 bases and J by 5 bases. CDR3 protein: CASSLLWGQGNNEQFF. The CDR3 DNA reads TGTGCCAGTAGTCTCTTATGGGGACAGGGGAACAATGAGCAGTTCTTC.

This clone was picked up one time. The rearrangement links TRBV7-2 to TRBJ2-5, with TRBD2 matching over 12 bases. CDR1 and CDR2 from the germline V gene are SGHTA and FQGNSA. The CDR3 length is 16 residues. The ends lost 3 bases at V and 1 base at J; junction bases unmatched: 3. The CDR3 is CASSLGLAGPQETQYF. The CDR3 DNA reads TGTGCCAGCAGCTTGGGACTAGCGGGTCCCCAAGAGACCCAGTACTTC.

V is TRBV5-4 and J is TRBJ1-2, with a possible D match to TRBD1 (5 bases). The CDR3 runs 14 residues. Trimming cost V 3 bases and J 5 bases, with 14 bases left between them. Germline CDR1 reads SGHNT; CDR2 reads YYREEE (reference sequence). For the CDR3, the DNA is TGTGCCAGCAGCTGGGCAGGGCAAAGTTATGGCTACACCTTC. It yields the protein CASSWAGQSYGYTF.

Here the CDR3 reads CASSLGQGQPQHF. In DNA, the CDR3 is TGCGCCAGCAGCCTGGGACAGGGTCAGCCCCAGCATTTT. This chain joins TRBV10-2 and TRBJ1-5, with 9 bases aligning to TRBD1. Losses at the gene ends were 6 bases for V and 6 bases for J; bases not matched to a gene: 3. The V gene's germline CDR1 is WSHSY and CDR2 SAAADI. This CDR3 region has 13 residues.

The sample holds a few counts of this clone. V and J are TRBV6-6 and TRBJ1-2; 10 bases are a match to TRBD1. Germline V lookup: CDR1 MNHNY, CDR2 SVGAGI (reference sequence). Germline trimming cut 6 bases from V and 6 bases from J; bases unmatched to any gene: 10. This CDR3 comprises 15 residues. CDR3 protein: CASSARQGAVDGYTF. Written as DNA, the CDR3 is TGTGCCAGCAGCGCCAGACAGGGGGCAGTGGATGGCTACACCTTC.

This chain links TRBV7-2 with TRBJ1-5, with D uncertain. CDR1 is SGHTA, CDR2 FQGNSA, per germline. The CDR3 runs to 13 residues. V shed 5 bases and J shed 3 bases, with 8 bases lying between them. CDR3 nucleotide sequence: TGTGCCAGCAGCCGCGACACCAATCAGCCCCAGCATTTT. As protein: CASSRDTNQPQHF.

This sequence joins TRBV29-1 and TRBJ2-7, with D possibly being TRBD2 (6 bases). CDR1 and CDR2 from the germline V gene are SQVTM and ANQGSEA. V was trimmed by 5 bases and J by 6 bases, leaving 17 bases between them. This CDR3 is built from 13 residues. In DNA form, the CDR3 reads TGCAGCGTTAACCGGGACGGAGCGGGCGAGCAGTACTTC. This sequence encodes CSVNRDGAGEQYF.

The CDR3 DNA reads as TGTGCCAGTCCTCCCTCGGGACAGGGGATCACTGAAGCTTTCTTT. This translates into CASPPSGQGITEAFF. This chain joins TRBV28 and TRBJ1-1; 10 positions match TRBD1. V lost 9 bases to trimming and J lost 4 bases; unmatched junction nucleotides: 11. Germline V gene lookup returns CDR1 MDHEN and CDR2 SYDVKM. The CDR3 is made up of 15 amino acids.

This clone was seen only a few times. CDR3 nucleotides: TGCGCCAGCACGTTGGCTAGCCTACAAGAGACCCAGTACTTC. Protein: CASTLASLQETQYF. The V gene is TRBV10-2, the J gene TRBJ2-5; tentatively, D is TRBD2 (5 bases). Per the germline V gene, CDR1 is WSHSY and CDR2 is SAAADI. There are 14 residues in the CDR3. Trimming took 7 bases from V and 2 from J, leaving 14 bases between them.

J is TRBJ1-5 and V is TRBV7-2; D unclear. The CDR3 has 13 residues. CDR1 is SGHTA, CDR2 FQGNSA, per germline. Trimming left V 0 bases short and J 6 bases short, with 6 bases between. CDR3 nucleotides: TGTGCCAGCAGCTTAGCTTTCGGTCAGCCCCAGCATTTT. Translation gives CASSLAFGQPQHF.